This T cell receptor (beta chain) is from a study of OX40 agonist ivuxolimab in advanced cancers. Turning to the study itself: Of the patients, three showed partial responses, one with hepatocellular carcinoma and two with cutaneous melanoma. Broader study findings: Antigen specificity was not determined for the expanded peripheral T cells.

V was cut by 1 base and J by 0 bases, with 8 bases left in between. Per the germline V gene, CDR1 is SGHTA and CDR2 is FQGTGA. The CDR3 is 15 residues long. At cycle 4 day 1, cycle 7 day 1, and baseline, blood was sampled. Only in-frame clones appear in the TCRdb table, and some are missing; sequencing was by immunoSEQ multiplex PCR. The table has roughly 14,000 clones, 82% seen once. Comments on this clone: No antigen is known for it.

This chain links TRBV7-3 with TRBJ2-3, with a weak D call TRBD2 (7 bases). The TCR sequence derives from an adult with an advanced solid tumor such as melanoma, head and neck, liver or kidney cancer. This specimen consisted of CD4+ or CD8+ T cells sorted from blood, obtained in a trial of the OX40 agonist ivuxolimab. CDR3 sequence: CASSLRGGSTDTQYF. The DNA for the CDR3 is TGTGCCAGCAGCTTAAGGGGGGGCAGCACAGATACGCAGTATTTT.